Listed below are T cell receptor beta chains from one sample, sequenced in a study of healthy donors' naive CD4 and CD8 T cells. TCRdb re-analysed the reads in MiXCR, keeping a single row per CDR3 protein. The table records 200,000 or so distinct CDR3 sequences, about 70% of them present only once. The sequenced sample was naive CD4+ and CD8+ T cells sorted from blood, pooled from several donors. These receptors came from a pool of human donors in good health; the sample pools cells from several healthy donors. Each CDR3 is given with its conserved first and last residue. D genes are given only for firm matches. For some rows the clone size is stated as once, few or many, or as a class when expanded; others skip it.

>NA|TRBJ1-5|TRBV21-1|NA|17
TGTGCCAGCACCAGGCGGACATCTGGCTATAGCAATCAGCCCCAGCATTTT
CASTRRTSGYSNQPQHF
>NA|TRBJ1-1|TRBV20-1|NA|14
TGCAGTGCGCCGCCCCGGGCAACTTACACTGAAGCTTTCTTT
CSAPPRATYTEAFF
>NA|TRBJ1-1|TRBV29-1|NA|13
TGCAGCGTTGAAAGGGGGTTGAGCACTGAAGCTTTCTTT
CSVERGLSTEAFF
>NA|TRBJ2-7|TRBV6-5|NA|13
TGTGCCAGCAGGGAGACAGGGAGGTACGAGCAGTACTTC
CASRETGRYEQYF
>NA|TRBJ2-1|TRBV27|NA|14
TGTGCCAGCACACAGGGGAGGGCTTACAATGAGCAGTTCTTC
CASTQGRAYNEQFF
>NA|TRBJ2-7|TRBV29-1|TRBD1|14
TGCAGCGTTGAAGTCTGGACAGGGACCTACGAGCAGTACTTC
CSVEVWTGTYEQYF
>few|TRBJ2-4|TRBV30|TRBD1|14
TGTGCCTGGAGTCCCGGGACAGGGGAAAACATTCAGTACTTC
CAWSPGTGENIQYF
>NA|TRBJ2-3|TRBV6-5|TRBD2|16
TGTGCCAGCAGTGACCCGACTAGCGGGACCCCAGATACGCAGTATTTT
CASSDPTSGTPDTQYF
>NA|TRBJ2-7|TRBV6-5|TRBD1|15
TGTGCCAGCGGAGAAATCCGGGACAGTGGATACGAGCAGTACTTC
CASGEIRDSGYEQYF
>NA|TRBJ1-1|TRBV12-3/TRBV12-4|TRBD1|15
TGTGCCAGCAGTATAACAGGGGGTGATGACACTGAAGCTTTCTTT
CASSITGGDDTEAFF
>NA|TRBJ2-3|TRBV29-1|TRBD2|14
TGCAGCGTTCTATTAGCGGGGTTCACAGATACGCAGTATTTT
CSVLLAGFTDTQYF
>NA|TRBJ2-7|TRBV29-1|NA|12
TGCAGCCACGTTGGCAGTTTGGGGGAGCAGTACTTC
CSHVGSLGEQYF
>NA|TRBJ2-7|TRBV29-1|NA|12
TGCAGCGTTGAACTGGGCAGCTACGAGCAGTACTTC
CSVELGSYEQYF
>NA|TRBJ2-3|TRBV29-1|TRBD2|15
TGCAGCGTTGATGCGGCGGGGGTTGCCCCAGATACGCAGTATTTT
CSVDAAGVAPDTQYF
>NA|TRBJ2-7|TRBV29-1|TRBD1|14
TGCAGCGTTGAAGCCAGACAGGGAGCCTACGAGCAGTACTTC
CSVEARQGAYEQYF
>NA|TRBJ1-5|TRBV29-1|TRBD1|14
TGCAGCGTTGGTGAGGGGGCCTTCAATCAGCCCCAGCATTTT
CSVGEGAFNQPQHF
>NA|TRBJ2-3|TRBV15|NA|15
TGTGCCACCAGCAGAGATTCCATAGACACAGATACGCAGTATTTT
CATSRDSIDTDTQYF
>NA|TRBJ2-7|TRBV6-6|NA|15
TGTGCCAGCAGTTACTCAACCGCGAGCTCCTACGAGCAGTACTTC
CASSYSTASSYEQYF
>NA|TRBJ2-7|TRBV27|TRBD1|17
TGTGCCAGCAGTTTATTAGGACCACAGGGGACCCACTACGAGCAGTACTTC
CASSLLGPQGTHYEQYF
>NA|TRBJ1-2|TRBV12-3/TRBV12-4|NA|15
TGTGCCAGCAGTTTCAGGGCAGCGAATGCCTATGGCTACACCTTC
CASSFRAANAYGYTF
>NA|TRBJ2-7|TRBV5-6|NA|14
TGTGCCAGCAGCTCCCCGGGCCTGCGAGGGGAGCAGTACTTC
CASSSPGLRGEQYF
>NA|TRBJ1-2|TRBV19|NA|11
TGTGCCAGTACTGAGGACTATGGCTACACCTTC
CASTEDYGYTF
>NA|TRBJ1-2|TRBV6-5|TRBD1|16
TGTGCCAGCAGTGACGACGAGACAGGGAGGGGCGGTGGCTACACCTTC
CASSDDETGRGGGYTF
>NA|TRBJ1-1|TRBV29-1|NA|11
TGCAGCGTGACTCCCCGACGGGAAGCTTTCTTT
CSVTPRREAFF
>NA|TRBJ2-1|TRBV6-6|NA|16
TGTGCCAGCAGTTACTCGGGGCTAGCGCTTTACAATGAGCAGTTCTTC
CASSYSGLALYNEQFF
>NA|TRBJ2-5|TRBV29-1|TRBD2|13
TGCAGCGTTGAGGGGACTAACAAGGGGACCCAGTACTTC
CSVEGTNKGTQYF
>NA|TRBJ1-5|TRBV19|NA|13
TGTGCCAGTACTCGCAGGGTCAATCAGCCCCAGCATTTT
CASTRRVNQPQHF
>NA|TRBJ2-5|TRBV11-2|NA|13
TGTGCCAGCAGCCCGGGGGACCAAGAGACCCAGTACTTC
CASSPGDQETQYF
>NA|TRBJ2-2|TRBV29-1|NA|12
TGCAGCGTAGAACAGGGTACCGGGGAGCTGTTTTTT
CSVEQGTGELFF
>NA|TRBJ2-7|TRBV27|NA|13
TGTGCCAGCAGCCGAGACTTATCCTACGAGCAGTACTTC
CASSRDLSYEQYF
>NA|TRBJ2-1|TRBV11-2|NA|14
TGTGCCAGCAGCTTAGAGGACGAGAACAATGAGCAGTTCTTC
CASSLEDENNEQFF
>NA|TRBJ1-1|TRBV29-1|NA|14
TGCAGCGTTGTCGGTCCCGCAGTGAACATTGAAGCTTTCTTT
CSVVGPAVNIEAFF
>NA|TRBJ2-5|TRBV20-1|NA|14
TGCAGTGCTAGAGATGAACACAGGGTAGAGACCCAGTACTTC
CSARDEHRVETQYF
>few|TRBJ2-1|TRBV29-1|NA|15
TGCAGCGTTGAAGACGACGGAAGCTCCTACAATGAGCAGTTCTTC
CSVEDDGSSYNEQFF
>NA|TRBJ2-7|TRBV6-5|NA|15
TGTGCCAGCAGTGAGGGGACTTTAGGCCCCTACGAGCAGTACTTC
CASSEGTLGPYEQYF
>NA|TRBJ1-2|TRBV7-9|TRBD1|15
TGTGCCAGCAGCAAACCGGGACAGGGGTACTATGGCTACACCTTC
CASSKPGQGYYGYTF
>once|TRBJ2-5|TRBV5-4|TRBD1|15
TGTGCCAGCAGCTCCGGACGGACAGGGAAAGAGACCCAGTACTTC
CASSSGRTGKETQYF
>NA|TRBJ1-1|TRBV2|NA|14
TGTGCCAGCAGTGGACGGGTGGGGAACACTGAAGCTTTCTTT
CASSGRVGNTEAFF